Listed below are T cell receptor beta chains from one sample, sequenced in a study of cytomegalovirus exposure and HLA in healthy donors. TCRdb's table, derived via immunoSEQ multiplex PCR, lists solely in-frame clones and lacks some. The top ten clones hold approximately 10% of a sample with roughly 120,000 clones, 74% of them seen once. Sequenced material: PBMCs. The receptors stem from a woman aged 45-65 years in good health and CMV-seropositive. CDR3s include the opening cysteine and the closing phenylalanine or tryptophan. The order of the fields is V gene, CDR3 protein.

TRBV7-9 | CASSKLPPAGRTGELFF
TRBV5-1 | CASSSQTGYGYTF
TRBV7-2 | CASSLSAEEEAFF
TRBV6-5 | CASSSVNRGSAGEQYF
TRBV6-1 | CASSVLQNTEAFF
TRBV30 | CAWRVGLANEQYF
TRBV28 | CASSFPGQGGYGYTF
TRBV5-1 | CASSLAGTVNTEAFF
TRBV5-4 | CASSSKGRDSREAFF
TRBV19 | CASWGGGENTGELFF
TRBV7-3 | CASSPRSGEQFF
TRBV20-1 | CSPTSSYEQYF
TRBV5-1 | CASSLVAGSGNGYTF
TRBV6-1 | CASSDWPGAADTQYF
TRBV30 | CAWREQGPNNQPQHF
TRBV7-2 | CASSFSGGPEQYF
TRBV7-6 | CASSLDYLNTEAFF
TRBV6-1 | CASSERATDTAGGYTF
TRBV30 | CAAGRGDHEKLFF
TRBV27 | CASSPTNYGYTF
TRBV28 | CASSFNVPRPGAGAQETQYF
TRBV6-1 | CATYSGITDTQYF
TRBV6-6 | CASSYATGGNYGYTF
TRBV18 | CASSPRTGEGYGYTF
TRBV7-6 | CASSLAAGDGYTF
TRBV4-1 | CASSQEQGGSYEQYF
TRBV7-3 | CASSQGGPGTEAFF
TRBV2 | CASSLPATGATEAFF
TRBV11-2 | CASSRTGGVQPQHF
TRBV2 | CASSEAEFGLAGRSTHEQYF
TRBV2 | CASTLGHQVYNEQFF
TRBV10-1 | CASSESRVGELFF
TRBV4-2 | CASSQAGAGRGIKYSGNTIYF
TRBV2 | CASSEDSNSGNTIYF
TRBV19 | CASSHGTVSTDTQYF
TRBV5-4 | CASSLVSGGAYGYTF
TRBV2 | CASSVPGQGAGAYGYTF
TRBV30 | CAWSGQGLAGFTDTQYF
TRBV5-1 | CASSSTGNEQYF
TRBV4-1 | CASSREGQTTSGTQYF
TRBV2 | CASSNTGVVNTGELFF
TRBV29-1 | CSVEARLAGSHEQYF
TRBV5-1 | CASSLTGTDIGDEQFF
TRBV4-1 | CASSPVPGDSRFTEAFF
TRBV29-1 | CSVSNLPGQGGETQYF
TRBV30 | CARSGTDQETQYF
TRBV12-2 | CASRGQGGLTTNEKLFF
TRBV5-8 | CASSIYPTAITEAFF
TRBV28 | CASSFEWQTSYEQYF
TRBV6-5 | CASSRTAAGQPQHF
TRBV5-4 | CASSLGGRARDGEAFF
TRBV29-1 | CSVDLLPGHQFF
TRBV7-7 | CASSLTRGYEQYF
TRBV4-3 | CASSQDRLGYTF
TRBV5-1 | CASSLTRRGEGPPDTQYF